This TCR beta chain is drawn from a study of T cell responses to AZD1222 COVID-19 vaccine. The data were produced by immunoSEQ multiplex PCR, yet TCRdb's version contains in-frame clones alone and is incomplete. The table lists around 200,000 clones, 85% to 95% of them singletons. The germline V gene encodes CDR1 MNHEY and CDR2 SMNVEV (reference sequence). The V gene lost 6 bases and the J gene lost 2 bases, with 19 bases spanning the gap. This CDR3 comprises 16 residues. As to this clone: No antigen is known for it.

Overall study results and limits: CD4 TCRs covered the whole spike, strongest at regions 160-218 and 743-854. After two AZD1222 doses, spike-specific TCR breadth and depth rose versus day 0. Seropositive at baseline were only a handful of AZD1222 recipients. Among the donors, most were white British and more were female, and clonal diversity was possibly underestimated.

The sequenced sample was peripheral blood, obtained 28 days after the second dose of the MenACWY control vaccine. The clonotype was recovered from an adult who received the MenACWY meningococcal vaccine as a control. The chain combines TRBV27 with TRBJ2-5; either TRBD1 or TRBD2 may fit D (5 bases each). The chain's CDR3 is CASRGPGATIQETQYF. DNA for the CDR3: TGTGCCAGCAGGGGACCCGGAGCTACTATACAAGAGACCCAGTACTTC.